The 13 T cell receptor beta chains below all came from one sample that was sequenced in a study of cytomegalovirus exposure and HLA in healthy donors. PCR used 60 Vbeta primers and 13 Jbeta primers. Libraries were prepared by immunoSEQ multiplex PCR; TCRdb keeps only in-frame clonotypes and omits some of them. The data show 150,000 to 200,000 clones, around 79% seen once. Sequenced input: PBMCs. Receptors originate from a woman aged 45-65 years in good health and CMV-seropositive.

V and J are TRBV29-1 and TRBJ2-3; D not certain. V lost 4 bases and J lost 0, with 8 bases in between. The CDR3 has 13 residues. Per the germline V gene, CDR1 is SQVTM and CDR2 is ANQGSEA. CDR3 sequence: CSVVYTSTDTQYF. In DNA form, the CDR3 reads TGCAGCGTTGTTTACACCAGCACAGATACGCAGTATTTT.

The chain couples TRBV7-3 to TRBJ1-1, with 9 bases fitting TRBD1. The CDR3 runs to 17 residues. CDR1 is SGHTA and CDR2 is FQGTGA in the germline V gene. Trimming removed 4 bases from V and 4 bases from J; junction bases left unmatched: 13. The CDR3 nucleotides read TGTGCCAGCAGCTACTACAGGGGGCGCGAGATCGGCACTGAAGCTTTCTTT. It specifies CASSYYRGREIGTEAFF. Full variable domain (remainder filled in from reference TRBV7-3 and TRBJ1-1): GAGVSQTPSNKVTEKGKYVELRCDPISGHTALYWYRQSLGQGPEFLIYFQGTGAADDSGLPNDRFFAVRPEGSVSTLKIQRTERGDSAVYLCASSYYRGREIGTEAFFGQGTRLTVV.

The chain has TRBV6-5 and TRBJ2-2; 14 nucleotides agree with TRBD2. Trimming cost V 4 bases and J 6 bases; bases outside gene matches: 4. Germline CDR1 reads MNHEY; CDR2 reads SVGAGI. CDR3 length equals 16 residues. CDR3 region: CASSWGLAGVSGELFF. The CDR3 DNA sequence: TGTGCCAGCAGTTGGGGACTAGCGGGAGTCTCCGGGGAGCTGTTTTTT.

This chain links TRBV6-6 with TRBJ2-5; 7 bases fit TRBD1. The end of the DNA fits TRBJ2-7 better, so the J call may be wrong. Germline lookup yields CDR1 MNHNY and CDR2 SVGAGI (reference sequence). This CDR3 is built from 15 residues. CDR3: CASSYGTVNSYEQYF. CDR3 coding DNA: TGTGCCAGCAGTTACGGGACAGTGAACAGCTACGAGCAGTACTTC.

This clone showed up just once. The chain combines TRBV30 with TRBJ1-5; perhaps TRBD1 as D (6 bases). The CDR3 contains 14 residues. Deletions cut 2 bases from V and 7 bases from J, with 15 bases between. Germline lookup yields CDR1 GTSNPN and CDR2 SVGIG (reference sequence). CDR3 sequence: CAWSQTNREQPQHF. DNA for the CDR3: TGTGCCTGGAGTCAAACAAACAGGGAGCAGCCCCAGCATTTT.

The chain carries TRBV29-1 and TRBJ1-5; TRBD1 matches 8 bases. CDR3 size: 14 residues. Trimming removed 4 bases from V and 5 bases from J; junction bases left unmatched: 7. The V gene's germline CDR1 is SQVTM and CDR2 ANQGSEA. In nucleotides, the CDR3 is TGCAGCGTTGTTGGGACAGGACACGATCAGCCCCAGCATTTT. Protein product: CSVVGTGHDQPQHF.

The chain employs TRBV13 and TRBJ2-7; TRBD2 matches at 12 bases. The CDR3 sequence is 15 residues long. The J segment lost 2 bases and the V segment lost 4 bases, leaving 3 bases of the junction unmatched. CDR1 and CDR2 from the germline V gene are PRHDT and FYEKMQ (reference sequence). CDR3 protein: CASSYRTSGTYEQYF. The CDR3 DNA reads TGTGCCAGCAGCTATAGGACTAGCGGGACCTACGAGCAGTACTTC.

V is TRBV7-2 and J is TRBJ2-7; D is perhaps TRBD1 (6 bases). Germline V gives CDR1 SGHTA, CDR2 FQGNSA. The ends were cut back, 1 base at V and 1 base at J, with 11 bases in the middle. This CDR3 spans 15 amino acids. CDR3 nucleotides: TGTGCCAGCAGCTTAGGGCCTGGACAGTCCTACGAGCAGTACTTC. Translated, it gives CASSLGPGQSYEQYF.

The V gene is TRBV28, the J gene TRBJ1-5, with TRBD1 matching 8 bases. Germline CDR1 MDHEN, CDR2 SYDVKM. With V trimmed by 7 bases and J by 6 bases, 5 bases remained unmatched. The CDR3 extends over 13 amino acids. CDR3 in DNA: TGTGCCAGCAAGGACAGGGCCGGTCAGCCCCAGCATTTT. Amino acid sequence: CASKDRAGQPQHF.

V and J are TRBV7-9 and TRBJ1-6; D possibly corresponds to TRBD1 (5 bases). This CDR3 is 15 amino acids long. The germline V gene encodes CDR1 SEHNR and CDR2 FQNEAQ (reference sequence). V was pared by 1 base and J by 4 bases, with 8 bases between. CDR3 sequence (DNA): TGTGCCAGCAGCTTAGATGGGACTTATAATTCACCCCTCCACTTT. It is translated as CASSLDGTYNSPLHF. Using reference TRBV7-9 and TRBJ1-6 for the parts outside the CDR3, the full variable domain is DTGVSQNPRHKITKRGQNVTFRCDPISEHNRLYWYRQTLGQGPEFLTYFQNEAQLEKSRLLSDRFSAERPKGSFSTLEIQRTEQGDSAMYLCASSLDGTYNSPLHFGNGTRLTVT.

This chain uses TRBV9 with TRBJ1-2; TRBD1 matches at 10 bases. V lost 3 bases and J lost 7; bases outside the gene matches: 6. CDR1 and CDR2 (germline): SGDLS, YYNGEE. The CDR3 consists of 14 residues. In DNA form, the CDR3 reads TGTGCCAGCAGCGGACAGGGGGCGCCCGGTGGCTACACCTTC. It encodes CASSGQGAPGGYTF.

The CDR3 reads CASSPGLGADEQYF. As DNA, the CDR3 is TGCGCCAGCAGCCCGGGTTTGGGGGCGGACGAGCAGTACTTC. The chain couples TRBV4-1 to TRBJ2-7, with a tentative D call TRBD1 (6 bases). CDR3 length: 14 residues. V gave up 4 bases and J gave up 5 bases, with 15 bases separating them. CDR1 is MGHRA, CDR2 YSYEKL, per germline.

The J gene is TRBJ2-7, the V gene TRBV7-9; TRBD2 matches at 7 bases. The CDR3 covers 15 residues. Germline CDR1 and CDR2: SEHNR and FQNEAQ (reference sequence). The V segment lost 2 bases and the J segment 2 bases; nucleotides outside the gene matches: 6. The CDR3 sequence is CASSLTSSGPYEQYF. DNA for the CDR3: TGTGCCAGCAGCTTAACGTCTAGCGGACCCTACGAGCAGTACTTC.